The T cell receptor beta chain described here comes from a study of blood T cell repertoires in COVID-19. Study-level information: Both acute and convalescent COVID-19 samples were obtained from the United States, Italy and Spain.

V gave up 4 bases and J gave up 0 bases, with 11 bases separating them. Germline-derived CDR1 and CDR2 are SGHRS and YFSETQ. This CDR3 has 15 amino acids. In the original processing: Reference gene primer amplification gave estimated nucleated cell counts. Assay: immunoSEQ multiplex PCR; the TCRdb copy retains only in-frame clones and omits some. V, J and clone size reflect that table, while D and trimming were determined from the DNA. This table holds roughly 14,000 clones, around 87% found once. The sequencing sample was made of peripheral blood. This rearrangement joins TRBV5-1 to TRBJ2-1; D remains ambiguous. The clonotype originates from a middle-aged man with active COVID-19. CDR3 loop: CASSLQHSSYNEQFF. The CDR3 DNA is TGCGCCAGCAGCCTCCAACACAGCTCCTACAATGAGCAGTTCTTC.